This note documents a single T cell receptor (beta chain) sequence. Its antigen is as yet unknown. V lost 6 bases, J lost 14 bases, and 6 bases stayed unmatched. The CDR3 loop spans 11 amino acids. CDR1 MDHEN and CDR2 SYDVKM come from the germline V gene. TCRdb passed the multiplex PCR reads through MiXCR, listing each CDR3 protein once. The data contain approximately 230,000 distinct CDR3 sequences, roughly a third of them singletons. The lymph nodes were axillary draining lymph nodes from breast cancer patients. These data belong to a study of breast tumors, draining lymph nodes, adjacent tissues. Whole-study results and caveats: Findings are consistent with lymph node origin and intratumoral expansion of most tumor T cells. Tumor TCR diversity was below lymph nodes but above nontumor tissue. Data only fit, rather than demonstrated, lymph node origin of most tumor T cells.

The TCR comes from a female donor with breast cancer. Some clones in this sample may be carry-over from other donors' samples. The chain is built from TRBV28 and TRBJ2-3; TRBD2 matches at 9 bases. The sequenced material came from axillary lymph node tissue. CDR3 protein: CASRGTSRWYF. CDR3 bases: TGTGCCAGCAGAGGGACTAGCAGATGGTATTTT.